This TCR beta chain was captured in a study of shared clonotypes between healthy human individuals. General study results and limits: Blood was the only sampled material, and tissue repertoires likely differ. Relative to clonotypes present in all four donors, those not shared had lower generation probabilities.

Produced via immunoSEQ multiplex PCR; TCRdb's table is partial and in-frame only. Of under 80,000 clones in the sample, about 61% are singletons; the top ten hold roughly half. This CDR3 is 14 amino acids long. Germline CDR1 reads KGHSH; CDR2 reads LQKENI. Between the trimmed V and J ends, which lost 8 bases and 0 bases, there was a span of 11 bases. Points on this clone: Its antigen is currently unknown.

Study donors comprised healthy, HIV-negative adults devoid of recent acute infection or vaccination. CD8 memory cells included CD45RO+ cells plus CCR7-negative CD45RA+ TemRA cells. The clonotype was recovered from a man under 40 in good health. This chain uses TRBV18 with TRBJ2-1; unclear D gene. The sample taken for sequencing was memory CD8+ T cells sorted from blood. Specified subset: CD45RO+ cells pooled with CCR7-negative TemRA cells. CDR3 DNA sequence: TGTGCCAGCGCAGCCGACAACTCCTACAATGAGCAGTTCTTC. This gives the protein CASAADNSYNEQFF.